This TCR beta chain was identified during a study of PD-1 blockade in classical Hodgkin lymphoma. Relapse was seen in all patients after autologous stem cell transplantation, and brentuximab vedotin exposure was variable. Germline assignment: CDR1 SQVTM and CDR2 ANQGSEA. There are 15 residues in the CDR3. The V and J ends lost 0 bases and 3 bases, in that order; junction bases with no gene match: 6. Data came from immunoSEQ multiplex PCR; TCRdb stores just in-frame clones and leaves some out. The sample holds 35,000 to 45,000 clones, 75% to 90% seen once. The TCR sequence derives from a human donor with classical Hodgkin lymphoma. J is TRBJ2-7 and V is TRBV29-1; 9 nucleotides line up with TRBD1. The sample was peripheral blood mononuclear cells (PBMCs), taken at baseline. CDR3 amino acids: CSVEDPGTGLYEQYF. Written as DNA, the CDR3 is TGCAGCGTTGAAGATCCGGGGACAGGGCTCTACGAGCAGTACTTC.